A selection of T cell receptor beta chains follows, all from one sample in a study of T-cell memory formation after mild COVID-19. TCRdb analysed the 5' RACE reads with MiXCR anew, one entry per CDR3 protein. The sample carries roughly 580,000 distinct CDR3 sequences, roughly 18% recorded once. The sequencing sample was made of PBMCs or a T cell subset sorted from them (not recorded which). All receptors come from an adult woman who had mild COVID-19 (a few samples of this study predate the infection). Cell type and time point are not known. The CDR3 runs from the conserved cysteine through the conserved F or W. Each record gives: CDR3 protein, D gene, V gene, clone size, CDR3 length, J gene. D genes are given only for firm matches. Not all rows give a size; the values are once, few, many and, for expanded clones, a class.

CASSERRDTGELFF,NA,TRBV10-2,few,14,TRBJ2-2
CASSSARGGLAGGSTDTQYF,TRBD2,TRBV7-3,NA,20,TRBJ2-3
CASMGTAVEDTFYEQYF,NA,TRBV12-3/TRBV12-4,NA,17,TRBJ2-7
CAWSGIRGVEYF,NA,TRBV30,once,12,TRBJ2-7
CANYRGDQTYEQYF,NA,TRBV19,NA,14,TRBJ2-7
CASSIGSTSGRGETQYF,TRBD2,TRBV19,NA,17,TRBJ2-5
CASSSRTGGEAFF,TRBD1,TRBV5-5,NA,13,TRBJ1-1
CASTNRASGVYEQYF,NA,TRBV6-2/TRBV6-3,many,15,TRBJ2-7
CASSLVPGTQYF,NA,TRBV7-9,few,12,TRBJ2-5
CASGEGINTGELFF,NA,TRBV27,few,14,TRBJ2-2
CASSFSHRVHEQYF,NA,TRBV12-3/TRBV12-4,few,14,TRBJ2-7
CASSLDGVQPQHF,NA,TRBV7-9,many,13,TRBJ1-5
CASSSSGLALTDTQYF,NA,TRBV5-1,NA,16,TRBJ2-3
CASSPATGVDYEQYF,TRBD1,TRBV25-1,NA,15,TRBJ2-7
CSARVGGRSYEQYF,NA,TRBV20-1,NA,14,TRBJ2-7
CASSKRGNEQFF,NA,TRBV7-3,NA,12,TRBJ2-1
CASSPLYGYTF,NA,TRBV7-2,NA,11,TRBJ1-2
CASFLADSTDTQYF,NA,TRBV2,NA,14,TRBJ2-3
CASSSGLAGPTDTQYF,TRBD2,TRBV5-1,NA,16,TRBJ2-3
CASSSRLAQETQYF,TRBD2,TRBV7-9,NA,14,TRBJ2-5
CASSLIGGPDIRNIQYF,NA,TRBV7-3,few,17,TRBJ2-4
CASSQTSGRAYEQYF,TRBD2,TRBV3-1,NA,15,TRBJ2-7
CSARIGPHDNEQFF,NA,TRBV20-1,few,14,TRBJ2-1
CASSQDGGGLRSYEQYF,NA,TRBV4-2,NA,17,TRBJ2-7
CASSQDGGRANEQFF,TRBD2,TRBV3-1,NA,15,TRBJ2-1
CATSRDRTDGYTF,NA,TRBV15,few,13,TRBJ1-2
CASSETGEVGNEQFF,TRBD1,TRBV25-1,NA,15,TRBJ2-1
CASSVDLGFEVTQYF,NA,TRBV9,NA,15,TRBJ2-5
CASSLGRSDTQYF,NA,TRBV7-9,few,13,TRBJ2-3
CASSLLGGQDFTDTQYF,NA,TRBV7-2,NA,17,TRBJ2-3
CSASGTGGGNQPQHF,TRBD1,TRBV20-1,NA,15,TRBJ1-5
CASSKEKLADTYEQYF,NA,TRBV21-1,NA,16,TRBJ2-7
CASSATDRAEAFF,TRBD1,TRBV12-3/TRBV12-4,NA,13,TRBJ1-1
CASSPPGKNTEAFF,NA,TRBV18,NA,14,TRBJ1-1
CASSARDRGLGETQYF,TRBD1,TRBV7-3,few,16,TRBJ2-5
CAISEPGLDEETQYF,TRBD2,TRBV10-3,few,15,TRBJ2-5
CASSYRDRVPYEQYF,TRBD1,TRBV25-1,few,15,TRBJ2-7
CAISSGTGGSETQYF,TRBD1,TRBV10-3,few,15,TRBJ2-5
CASSTLFSGNQPQHF,NA,TRBV12-3/TRBV12-4,NA,15,TRBJ1-5
CASSTGTAGTQYF,NA,TRBV6-1,few,13,TRBJ2-3
CASTPPELIGYEQYF,NA,TRBV7-9,few,15,TRBJ2-7
CASTPAGSGANVLTF,NA,TRBV12-3/TRBV12-4,few,15,TRBJ2-6
CSASRSGVSGELFF,TRBD2,TRBV20-1,NA,14,TRBJ2-2
CSALTDGDEQYF,NA,TRBV20-1,once,12,TRBJ2-7
CSVEAFSTDTQYF,NA,TRBV29-1,few,13,TRBJ2-3
CASSSQGGRGRGEKLFF,TRBD1,TRBV4-1,NA,17,TRBJ1-4
CASSVAGVSNQPQHF,NA,TRBV27,NA,15,TRBJ1-5
CASSSRGATDTQYF,NA,TRBV5-4,few,14,TRBJ2-3
CASVSFSNQPQHF,NA,TRBV5-1,NA,13,TRBJ1-5
CASSLAFVVSPTAQYF,NA,TRBV7-9,NA,16,TRBJ2-5
CASRPDSTLYNEQFF,NA,TRBV4-3,few,15,TRBJ2-1
CSADRGGGYTF,NA,TRBV20-1,NA,11,TRBJ1-2
CASSPWTGGLNTEAFF,TRBD1,TRBV7-9,NA,16,TRBJ1-1
CASSQRGLVGDTQYF,TRBD2,TRBV4-3,few,15,TRBJ2-3
CASSLGGRDRRNTEAFF,TRBD1,TRBV5-1,NA,17,TRBJ1-1
CASKGVPDTQYF,NA,TRBV6-8,NA,12,TRBJ2-3
CASSYLGGNEQFF,NA,TRBV6-2/TRBV6-3,few,13,TRBJ2-1